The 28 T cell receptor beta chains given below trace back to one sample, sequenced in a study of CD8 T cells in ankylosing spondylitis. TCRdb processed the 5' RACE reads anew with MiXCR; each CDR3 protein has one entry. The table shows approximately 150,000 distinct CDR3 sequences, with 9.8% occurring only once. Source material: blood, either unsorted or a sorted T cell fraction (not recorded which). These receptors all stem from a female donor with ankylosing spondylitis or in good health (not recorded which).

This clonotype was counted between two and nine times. Written as DNA, the CDR3 is TGTGCCAGCACCCTAAGGAGCGGGGGTACCTACGAGCAGTACTTC. It is translated as CASTLRSGGTYEQYF. The chain joins TRBV12-3 or TRBV12-4 to TRBJ2-7; 8 bases are a match to TRBD2. The junction had 10 bases not matched to a gene; V was cut back by 7 bases and J by 2 bases. This CDR3 has 15 amino acids.

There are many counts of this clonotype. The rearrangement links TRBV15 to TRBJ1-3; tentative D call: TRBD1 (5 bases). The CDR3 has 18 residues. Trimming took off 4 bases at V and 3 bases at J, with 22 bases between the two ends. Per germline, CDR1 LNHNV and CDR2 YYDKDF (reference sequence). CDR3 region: CATSTSRPRVVDGNTIYF. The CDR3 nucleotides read TGTGCCACCAGCACCTCAAGACCCAGGGTTGTGGATGGAAACACCATATATTTT.

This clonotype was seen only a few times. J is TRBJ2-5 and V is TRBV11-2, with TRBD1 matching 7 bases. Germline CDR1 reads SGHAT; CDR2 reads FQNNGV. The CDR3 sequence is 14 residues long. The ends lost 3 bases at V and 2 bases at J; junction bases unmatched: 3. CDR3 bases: TGTGCCAGCAGCTTCGGGACAGATCAAGAGACCCAGTACTTC. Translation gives CASSFGTDQETQYF.

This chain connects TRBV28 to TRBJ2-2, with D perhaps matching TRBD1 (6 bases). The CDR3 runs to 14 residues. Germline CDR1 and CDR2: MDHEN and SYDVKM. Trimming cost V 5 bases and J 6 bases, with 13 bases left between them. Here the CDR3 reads CASSLNRDPGELFF. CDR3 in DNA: TGTGCCAGCAGTCTCAACAGGGACCCCGGGGAGCTGTTTTTT.

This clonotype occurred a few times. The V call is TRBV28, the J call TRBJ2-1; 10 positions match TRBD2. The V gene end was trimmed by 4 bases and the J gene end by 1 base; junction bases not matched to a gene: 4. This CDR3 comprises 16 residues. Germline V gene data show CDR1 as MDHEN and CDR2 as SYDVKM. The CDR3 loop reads CASSWGTSVSYNEQFF. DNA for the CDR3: TGTGCCAGCAGTTGGGGGACTAGCGTGTCCTACAATGAGCAGTTCTTC.

In DNA, the CDR3 is TGTGCCAGCAACCCCTCTGCGGGAGATGCCAAAAACATTCAGTACTTC. This sequence encodes CASNPSAGDAKNIQYF. The V and J genes are TRBV6-2 or TRBV6-3 and TRBJ2-4, with 7 bases fitting TRBD2. CDR1 and CDR2 from the germline V gene are MNHEY and SVGEGT. Trimming took 7 bases from V and 1 from J; bases not matched to a gene: 10. The CDR3 spans 16 residues.

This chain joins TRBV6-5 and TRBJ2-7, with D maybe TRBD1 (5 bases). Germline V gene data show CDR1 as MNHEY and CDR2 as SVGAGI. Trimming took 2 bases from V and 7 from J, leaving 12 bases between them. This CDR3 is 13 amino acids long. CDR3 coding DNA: TGTGCCAGCAGTTACACGCCAGGGTTGGAGCAGTACTTC. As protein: CASSYTPGLEQYF.

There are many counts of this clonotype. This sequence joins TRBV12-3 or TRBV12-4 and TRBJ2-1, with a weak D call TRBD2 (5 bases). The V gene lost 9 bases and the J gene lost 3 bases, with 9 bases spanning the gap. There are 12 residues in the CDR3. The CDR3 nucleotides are TGTGCCAGTCGGACTCACTACAATGAGCAGTTCTTC. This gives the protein CASRTHYNEQFF.

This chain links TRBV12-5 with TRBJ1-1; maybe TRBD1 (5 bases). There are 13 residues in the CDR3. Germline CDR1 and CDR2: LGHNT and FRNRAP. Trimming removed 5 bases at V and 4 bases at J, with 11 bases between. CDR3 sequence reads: CASGLSGSTEAFF. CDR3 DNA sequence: TGTGCTAGTGGTCTGTCAGGGAGCACTGAAGCTTTCTTT.

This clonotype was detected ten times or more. CDR3 coding DNA: TGTGCCAGCAGCCAAGGGGGAAGAAATGAGCAGTTCTTC. This translates into CASSQGGRNEQFF. The V gene is TRBV14, the J gene TRBJ2-1; D is uncertain. CDR1 SGHDN and CDR2 FVKESK come from the germline V gene. This CDR3 has 13 residues. Trimming cost V 1 base and J 7 bases, with 8 bases left between them. The full variable domain, rest sourced from reference TRBV14 and TRBJ2-1, is EAGVTQFPSHSVIEKGQTVTLRCDPISGHDNLYWYRRVMGKEIKFLLHFVKESKQDESGMPNNRFLAERTGGTYSTLKVQPAELEDSGVYFCASSQGGRNEQFFGPGTRLTVL.

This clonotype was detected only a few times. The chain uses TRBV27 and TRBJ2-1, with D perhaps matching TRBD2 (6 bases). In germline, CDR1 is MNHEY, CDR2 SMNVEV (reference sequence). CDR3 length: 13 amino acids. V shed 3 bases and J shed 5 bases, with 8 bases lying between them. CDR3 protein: CASSLSSDNEQFF. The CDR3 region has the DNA TGTGCCAGCAGTTTGTCTAGCGACAATGAGCAGTTCTTC.

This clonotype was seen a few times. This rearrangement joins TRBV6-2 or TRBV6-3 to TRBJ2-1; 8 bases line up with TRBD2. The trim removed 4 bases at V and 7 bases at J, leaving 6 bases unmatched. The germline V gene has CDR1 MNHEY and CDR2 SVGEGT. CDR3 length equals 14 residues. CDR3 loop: CASSFRGRRNEQFF. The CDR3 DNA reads TGTGCCAGCAGTTTTCGCGGGAGGCGGAATGAGCAGTTCTTC.

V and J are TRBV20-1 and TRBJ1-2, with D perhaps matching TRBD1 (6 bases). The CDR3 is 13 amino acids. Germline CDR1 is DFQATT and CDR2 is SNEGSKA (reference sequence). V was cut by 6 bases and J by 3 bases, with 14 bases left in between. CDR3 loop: CSASGQLDYGYTF. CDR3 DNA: TGCAGTGCCTCTGGACAGTTGGACTATGGCTACACCTTC.

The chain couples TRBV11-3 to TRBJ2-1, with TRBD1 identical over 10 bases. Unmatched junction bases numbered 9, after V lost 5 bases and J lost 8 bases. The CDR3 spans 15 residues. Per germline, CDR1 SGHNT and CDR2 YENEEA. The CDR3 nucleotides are TGTGCCAGCAGCGACCGGGACAGGGGTCCTGATGAGCAGTTCTTC. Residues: CASSDRDRGPDEQFF.

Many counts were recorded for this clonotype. This CDR3 reads CASRGLDETQYF. CDR3 coding DNA: TGTGCCAGCAGGGGACTAGATGAGACCCAGTACTTC. This chain connects TRBV7-9 to TRBJ2-5; 8 positions match TRBD2. After removal of 6 bases from V and 5 bases from J, the junction contained 2 bases not matched to a gene. From germline, CDR1 is SEHNR and CDR2 FQNEAQ (reference sequence). This CDR3 comprises 12 residues.

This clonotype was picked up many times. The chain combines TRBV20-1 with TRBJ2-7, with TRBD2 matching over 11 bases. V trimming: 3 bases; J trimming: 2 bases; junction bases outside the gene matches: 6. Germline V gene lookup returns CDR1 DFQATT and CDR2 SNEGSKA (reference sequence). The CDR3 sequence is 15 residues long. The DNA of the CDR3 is TGCAGTGCTAGCTTCCTAGCGGGAGGACCCTACGAGCAGTACTTC. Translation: CSASFLAGGPYEQYF.

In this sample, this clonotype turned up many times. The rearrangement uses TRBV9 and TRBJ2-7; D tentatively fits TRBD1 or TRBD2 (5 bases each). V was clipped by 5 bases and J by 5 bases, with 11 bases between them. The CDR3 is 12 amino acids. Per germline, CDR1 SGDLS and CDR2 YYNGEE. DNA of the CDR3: TGTGCCAGCAGTTGGGACGGTAACGAGCAGTACTTC. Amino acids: CASSWDGNEQYF.

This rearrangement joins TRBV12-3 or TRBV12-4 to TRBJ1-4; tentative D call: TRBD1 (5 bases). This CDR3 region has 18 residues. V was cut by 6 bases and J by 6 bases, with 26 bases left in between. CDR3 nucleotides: TGTGCCAGCAGCACCACCTTCCGGGACCCCTCAGAAGATGAAAAACTGTTTTTT. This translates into CASSTTFRDPSEDEKLFF.

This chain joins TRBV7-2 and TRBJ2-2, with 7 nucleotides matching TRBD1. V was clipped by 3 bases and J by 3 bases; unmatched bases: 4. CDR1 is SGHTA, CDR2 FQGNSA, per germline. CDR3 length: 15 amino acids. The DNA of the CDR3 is TGTGCCAGCAGCTTCGGGACAGAATACACCGGGGAGCTGTTTTTT. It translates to CASSFGTEYTGELFF.

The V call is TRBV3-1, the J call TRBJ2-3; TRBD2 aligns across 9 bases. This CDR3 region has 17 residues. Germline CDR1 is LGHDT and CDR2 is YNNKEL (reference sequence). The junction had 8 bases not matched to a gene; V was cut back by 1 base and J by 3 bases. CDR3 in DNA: TGTGCCAGCAGCCAAGGAGGCGGGAGGGCCGGTACAGATACGCAGTATTTT. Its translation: CASSQGGGRAGTDTQYF.

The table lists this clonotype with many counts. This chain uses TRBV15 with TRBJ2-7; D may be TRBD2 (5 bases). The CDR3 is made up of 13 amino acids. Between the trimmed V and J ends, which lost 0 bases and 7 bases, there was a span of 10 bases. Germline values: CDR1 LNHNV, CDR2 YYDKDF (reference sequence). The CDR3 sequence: CATSRDGEKEQYF. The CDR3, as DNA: TGTGCCACCAGCAGAGATGGGGAGAAAGAGCAGTACTTC.

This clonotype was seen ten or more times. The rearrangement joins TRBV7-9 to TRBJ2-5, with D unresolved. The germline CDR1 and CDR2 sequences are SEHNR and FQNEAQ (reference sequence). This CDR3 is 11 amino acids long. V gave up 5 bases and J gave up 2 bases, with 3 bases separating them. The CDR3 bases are TGTGCCAGCAGCCCTCAAGAGACCCAGTACTTC. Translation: CASSPQETQYF. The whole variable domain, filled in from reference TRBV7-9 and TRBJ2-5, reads DTGVSQNPRHKITKRGQNVTFRCDPISEHNRLYWYRQTLGQGPEFLTYFQNEAQLEKSRLLSDRFSAERPKGSFSTLEIQRTEQGDSAMYLCASSPQETQYFGPGTRLLVL.

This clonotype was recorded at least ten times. CDR3: CASSWGGAQHF. For the CDR3, the DNA is TGTGCCAGCAGTTGGGGGGGCGCCCAGCATTTT. This chain joins TRBV2 and TRBJ1-5; D is perhaps TRBD1 (6 bases). The CDR3 has 11 residues. Germline V gives CDR1 SNHLY, CDR2 FYNNEI. Trimming removed 5 bases from V and 11 bases from J, with 10 bases in between.

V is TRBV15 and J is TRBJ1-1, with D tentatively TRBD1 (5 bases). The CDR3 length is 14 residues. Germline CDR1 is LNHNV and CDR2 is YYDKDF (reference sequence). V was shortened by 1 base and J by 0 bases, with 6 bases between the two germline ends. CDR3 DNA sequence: TGTGCCACCAGCAGAGTACAGGTGAACACTGAAGCTTTCTTT. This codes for CATSRVQVNTEAFF.

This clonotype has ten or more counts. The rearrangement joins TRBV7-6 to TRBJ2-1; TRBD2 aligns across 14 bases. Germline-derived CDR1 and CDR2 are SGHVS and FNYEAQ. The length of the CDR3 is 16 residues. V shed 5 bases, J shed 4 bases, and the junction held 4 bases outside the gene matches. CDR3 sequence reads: CASSLRLAGGYNEQFF. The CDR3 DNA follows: TGTGCCAGCAGCCTTAGACTAGCGGGAGGGTACAATGAGCAGTTCTTC.

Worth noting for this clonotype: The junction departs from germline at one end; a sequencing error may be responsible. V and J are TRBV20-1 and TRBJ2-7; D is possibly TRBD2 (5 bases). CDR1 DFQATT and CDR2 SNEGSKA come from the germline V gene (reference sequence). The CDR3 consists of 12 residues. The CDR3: CSARGQDYEQYF. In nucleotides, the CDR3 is TGCAGTGCGAGAGGGCAGGACTACGAGCAGTACTTC.

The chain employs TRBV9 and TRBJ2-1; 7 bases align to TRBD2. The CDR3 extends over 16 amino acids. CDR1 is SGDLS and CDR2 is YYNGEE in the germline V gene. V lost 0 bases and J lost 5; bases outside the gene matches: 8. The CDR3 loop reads CASSVDVAGAHNEQFF. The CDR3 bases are TGTGCCAGCAGCGTAGACGTGGCGGGAGCCCACAATGAGCAGTTCTTC.

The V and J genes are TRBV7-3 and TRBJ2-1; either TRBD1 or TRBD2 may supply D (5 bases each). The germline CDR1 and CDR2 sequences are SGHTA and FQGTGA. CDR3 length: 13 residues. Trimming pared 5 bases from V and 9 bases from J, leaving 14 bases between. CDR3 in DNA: TGTGCCAGCAGCCCGAGAGGGGCGAGTGAGCAGTTCTTC. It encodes CASSPRGASEQFF.